These 24 T cell receptor beta chains share one sample of origin, sequenced in a study of neurological immune-mediated disorders. MiXCR was run by TCRdb on the 5' RACE reads, yielding one entry per CDR3 protein. Among about 120,000 distinct CDR3 sequences listed, roughly 3.2% were seen once. The sample consisted of PBMCs. The source of these receptors is a woman between 25 and 40 years old with multiple sclerosis.

With regard to this clonotype: This may come from a read error, since a much larger clone is one base off. The CDR3 DNA sequence: TGCAGTGACAAGACAGGGGTCCACAATGAGCAGTTCTTC. Translation gives CSDKTGVHNEQFF. V and J are TRBV20-1 and TRBJ2-1; the match to TRBD1 covers 8 bases. The CDR3 is 13 amino acids. The V segment lost 7 bases and the J segment 5 bases; nucleotides outside the gene matches: 7. Germline V gives CDR1 DFQATT, CDR2 SNEGSKA (reference sequence).

This clonotype occurred many times. The chain links TRBV5-1 to TRBJ2-7; TRBD1 might be the D (6 bases). Germline lookup yields CDR1 SGHRS and CDR2 YFSETQ. This CDR3 is 14 amino acids long. V lost 4 bases to trimming and J lost 0 bases, with 11 bases between them. CDR3 bases: TGCGCCAGCAGCCTGGACAGTTCCTCCTACGAGCAGTACTTC. This encodes CASSLDSSSYEQYF.

This clonotype was detected many times. The V gene is TRBV7-2, the J gene TRBJ2-3; a weak D match, TRBD2 (5 bases). The CDR3 has 15 residues. The ends were cut back, 5 bases at V and 4 bases at J, with 16 bases in the middle. The germline V gene has CDR1 SGHTA and CDR2 FQGNSA. Here the CDR3 reads CASSLVSGRADTQYF. In nucleotides, the CDR3 is TGTGCCAGCAGCCTCGTCTCTGGGAGAGCAGATACGCAGTATTTT.

This clonotype was seen repeatedly, ten times or more. CDR3 bases: TGCGCCAGCAGCCAACCTACTAGCGAGGGGACCCAGTACTTC. It yields the protein CASSQPTSEGTQYF. J is TRBJ2-5 and V is TRBV4-1; 7 bases agree with TRBD2. The CDR3 consists of 14 residues. V lost 2 bases and J lost 7; bases outside the gene matches: 7. The germline V gene has CDR1 MGHRA and CDR2 YSYEKL.

This clonotype was picked up many times. The chain links TRBV7-9 to TRBJ2-2; 9 bases line up with TRBD2. Germline CDR1 reads SEHNR; CDR2 reads FQNEAQ (reference sequence). V lost 0 bases to trimming and J lost 4 bases; unmatched junction nucleotides: 6. The CDR3 is made up of 17 amino acids. The CDR3 spells CASSLAGLARGTGELFF. CDR3 coding DNA: TGTGCCAGCAGCTTAGCGGGACTAGCAAGGGGCACCGGGGAGCTGTTTTTT.

This chain joins TRBV18 and TRBJ2-7, with 8 positions matching TRBD2. The ends lost 6 bases at V and 4 bases at J; junction bases unmatched: 11. Per germline, CDR1 KGHSH and CDR2 LQKENI. The CDR3 has 15 amino acids. The CDR3 DNA reads as TGTGCCAGCTCCCCCATGGGGACTAGTGTATACGAGCAGTACTTC. Protein product: CASSPMGTSVYEQYF.

In this sample, this clonotype turned up many times. The genes are TRBV5-1 and TRBJ1-1; no reliable D call. CDR3 length: 14 amino acids. CDR1 is SGHRS and CDR2 is YFSETQ in the germline V gene. V shed 4 bases and J shed 6 bases, with 16 bases lying between them. DNA of the CDR3: TGCGCCAGCAGCGCGAGAGGGTATGGGTCTGAAGCTTTCTTT. Amino acid sequence: CASSARGYGSEAFF.

This clonotype showed up many times. This chain joins TRBV5-1 and TRBJ1-1; D might be TRBD1 (6 bases). In germline, CDR1 is SGHRS, CDR2 YFSETQ. The CDR3 is made up of 14 amino acids. V was clipped by 4 bases and J by 4 bases, with 14 bases between them. The CDR3 region has the DNA TGCGCCAGCAGCCTAAAAGGGGGAGTCACTGAAGCTTTCTTT. Translation: CASSLKGGVTEAFF.

This clonotype was picked up many times. CDR3 DNA: TGTGCCAGCAGCCCCGACAGGGTGGACATTCAGTACTTC. It codes for CASSPDRVDIQYF. The V gene is TRBV14, the J gene TRBJ2-4, with 7 positions matching TRBD1. Germline lookup yields CDR1 SGHDN and CDR2 FVKESK. The CDR3 contains 13 residues. The V and J ends lost 4 bases and 8 bases, in that order; junction bases with no gene match: 5.

This clonotype was detected ten times or more. The chain carries TRBV20-1 and TRBJ2-5; the match to TRBD2 covers 9 bases. Trimming took 0 bases from V and 1 from J; bases not matched to a gene: 6. Germline loops: CDR1 DFQATT, CDR2 SNEGSKA (reference sequence). This CDR3 is built from 16 residues. In DNA, the CDR3 is TGCAGTGCTAGAGAGTTTGGCGGGAGGGCCCAAGAGACCCAGTACTTC. Encoded protein: CSAREFGGRAQETQYF.

This clonotype was detected ten times or more. The chain carries TRBV5-5 and TRBJ1-6, with TRBD1 identical over 9 bases. V was pared by 3 bases and J by 7 bases, with 2 bases of the junction left unmatched. Germline values: CDR1 SGHKS, CDR2 YYEKEE (reference sequence). This CDR3 spans 14 amino acids. Here the CDR3 reads CASSSGQGNSPLHF. Here the CDR3 DNA reads TGTGCCAGCAGCTCGGGACAGGGAAATTCACCCCTCCACTTT. The full variable domain, its missing parts supplied by reference TRBV5-5 and TRBJ1-6, is DAGVTQSPTHLIKTRGQQVTLRCSPISGHKSVSWYQQVLGQGPQFIFQYYEKEERGRGNFPDRFSARQFPNYSSELNVNALLLGDSALYLCASSSGQGNSPLHFGNGTRLTVT.

This clonotype has ten or more counts. The genes are TRBV27 and TRBJ1-4; TRBD1 agrees at 7 bases. V shed 5 bases, J shed 7 bases, and the junction held 7 bases outside the gene matches. The CDR3 is 14 amino acids. Germline-derived CDR1 and CDR2 are MNHEY and SMNVEV (reference sequence). The CDR3 sequence: CASSHRGRGEKLFF. Written as DNA, the CDR3 is TGTGCCAGCAGTCACAGGGGAAGAGGTGAAAAACTGTTTTTT. Full variable domain (remainder filled in from reference TRBV27 and TRBJ1-4): EAQVTQNPRYLITVTGKKLTVTCSQNMNHEYMSWYRQDPGLGLRQIYYSMNVEVTDKGDVPEGYKVSRKEKRNFPLILESPSPNQTSLYFCASSHRGRGEKLFFGSGTQLSVL.

This clonotype has ten or more counts. The rearrangement joins TRBV20-1 to TRBJ1-1; D is uncertain. This CDR3 comprises 13 residues. V shed 2 bases and J shed 4 bases, with 11 bases lying between them. CDR1 is DFQATT, CDR2 SNEGSKA, per germline (reference sequence). The chain's CDR3 is CSARKGPVTEAFF. In DNA, the CDR3 is TGCAGTGCTAGAAAGGGTCCCGTCACTGAAGCTTTCTTT.

There are many counts of this clonotype. V gene TRBV5-6 combines with J gene TRBJ1-1, with no clear D. Germline V gene data show CDR1 as SGHDT and CDR2 as YYEEEE. The CDR3 totals 13 residues. V was trimmed by 2 bases and J by 4 bases, leaving 9 bases between them. The CDR3 here is CASSFGEGTEAFF. In nucleotides, the CDR3 is TGTGCCAGCAGCTTTGGGGAGGGCACTGAAGCTTTCTTT.

This clonotype was observed at least ten times. The chain is built from TRBV6-6 and TRBJ2-7; tentatively, D is TRBD1 (5 bases). CDR1 and CDR2 (germline): MNHNY, SVGAGI (reference sequence). The ends were cut back, 4 bases at V and 5 bases at J, with 9 bases in the middle. The CDR3 loop spans 12 amino acids. The CDR3 DNA sequence: TGTGCCAGCAGTTTCAGGGCGGACGAGCAGTACTTC. As protein: CASSFRADEQYF.

This clonotype was detected ten times or more. V and J are TRBV29-1 and TRBJ2-3; D unresolved. The germline gives CDR1 SQVTM, CDR2 ANQGSEA. The CDR3 has 14 amino acids. Trimming removed 6 bases at V and 6 bases at J, with 19 bases between. The CDR3 nucleotides are TGCAGCGTCCCGGCGCCTGAAGAGGTTGATACGCAGTATTTT. Its protein product is CSVPAPEEVDTQYF.

This clonotype was detected many times. This chain joins TRBV12-3 or TRBV12-4 and TRBJ1-1, with 8 bases fitting TRBD1. Losses at the gene ends were 6 bases for V and 8 bases for J; bases not matched to a gene: 8. CDR3 length: 13 residues. CDR3 amino acids: CASRDRVESEAFF. CDR3 bases: TGTGCCAGCAGGGACAGGGTAGAATCCGAAGCTTTCTTT.

V and J are TRBV5-1 and TRBJ1-5; tentative D call: TRBD1 (5 bases). Trimming took off 7 bases at V and 4 bases at J, with 15 bases between the two ends. CDR1 is SGHRS and CDR2 is YFSETQ in the germline V gene. The length of the CDR3 is 14 residues. In DNA form, the CDR3 reads TGCGCCAGCGACATAGGGACTGAGAATCAGCCCCAGCATTTT. Amino acid sequence: CASDIGTENQPQHF.

There are many counts of this clonotype. The CDR3 reads CASSQDRSAGNPDTQYF. The CDR3 bases are TGCGCCAGCAGCCAAGATCGGTCTGCAGGGAATCCAGATACGCAGTATTTT. The V gene is TRBV4-1, the J gene TRBJ2-3, with D possibly being TRBD1 (5 bases). V was clipped by 0 bases and J by 4 bases, with 17 bases between them. There are 17 residues in the CDR3. The V gene's germline CDR1 is MGHRA and CDR2 YSYEKL.

This clonotype was counted many times. This sequence joins TRBV4-3 and TRBJ1-1; D is unclear. Trimming pared 3 bases from V and 1 base from J, leaving 12 bases between. Per the germline V gene, CDR1 is LGHNA and CDR2 is YSLEER. CDR3 length: 15 amino acids. The CDR3 loop is CASSQAVAGNTEAFF. DNA for the CDR3: TGCGCCAGCAGCCAGGCAGTAGCCGGGAACACTGAAGCTTTCTTT.

This clonotype showed up many times. The rearrangement joins TRBV11-2 to TRBJ2-3; D is perhaps TRBD2 (5 bases). The CDR3 is made up of 14 amino acids. Trimming took off 1 base at V and 5 bases at J, with 10 bases between the two ends. Germline lookup yields CDR1 SGHAT and CDR2 FQNNGV. The CDR3 protein is CASSLGGVGDTQYF. In DNA, the CDR3 is TGTGCCAGCAGCTTAGGGGGAGTGGGAGATACGCAGTATTTT.

This clonotype has ten or more counts. The J gene is TRBJ2-3, the V gene TRBV12-3 or TRBV12-4; D remains ambiguous. V was cut by 3 bases and J by 0 bases, with 10 bases left in between. This CDR3 comprises 15 residues. The CDR3 coding sequence is TGTGCCAGCAGTTTTGGTGGAGTGAGCACAGATACGCAGTATTTT. Its protein is CASSFGGVSTDTQYF.

This clonotype showed up many times. This sequence joins TRBV12-3 or TRBV12-4 and TRBJ2-7; D uncertain. The CDR3 is 13 amino acids. V gave up 6 bases and J gave up 1 base, with 10 bases separating them. CDR3 coding DNA: TGTGCCAGCAGGTTCGGTGGTTCCTACGAGCAGTACTTC. This encodes CASRFGGSYEQYF.

The table lists this clonotype with many counts. The chain has TRBV6-2 or TRBV6-3 and TRBJ1-2; 8 bases agree with TRBD1. The ends lost 6 bases at V and 8 bases at J; junction bases unmatched: 8. Germline CDR1 reads MNHEY; CDR2 reads SVGEGT. This CDR3 spans 13 amino acids. The CDR3 protein is CASSRDRGRGYTF. CDR3 coding DNA: TGTGCCAGCAGCCGAGACAGGGGACGGGGCTACACCTTC.